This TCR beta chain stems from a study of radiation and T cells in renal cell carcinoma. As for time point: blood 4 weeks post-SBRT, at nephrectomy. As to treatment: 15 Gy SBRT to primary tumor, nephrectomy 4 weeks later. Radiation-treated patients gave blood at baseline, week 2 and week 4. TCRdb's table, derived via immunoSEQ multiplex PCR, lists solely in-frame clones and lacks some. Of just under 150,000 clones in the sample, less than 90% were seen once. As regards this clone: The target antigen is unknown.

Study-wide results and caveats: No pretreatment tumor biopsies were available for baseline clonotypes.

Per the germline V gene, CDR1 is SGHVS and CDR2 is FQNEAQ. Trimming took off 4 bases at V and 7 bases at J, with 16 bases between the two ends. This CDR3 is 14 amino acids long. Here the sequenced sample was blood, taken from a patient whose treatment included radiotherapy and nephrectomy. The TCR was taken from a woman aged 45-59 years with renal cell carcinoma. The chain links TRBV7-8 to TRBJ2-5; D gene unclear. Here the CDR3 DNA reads TGTGCCAGCAGCTCAGGCGTCCTCACTGGGACCCAGTACTTC. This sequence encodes CASSSGVLTGTQYF.